The 26 T cell receptor beta chains below all came from one sample that was sequenced in a study of graft-versus-host responses after intestinal transplantation. Libraries were prepared by immunoSEQ multiplex PCR; TCRdb keeps only in-frame clonotypes and omits some of them. The profile shows fewer than 25,000 clones, about 45% of them singletons. Researchers placed approximately 200,000 CFSE-labeled responder cells in culture with approximately 200,000 irradiated, violet-dye-labeled stimulator cells. The input for sequencing was alloreactive CD8+ T cells from a mixed lymphocyte reaction culture, taken before transplantation. As to subset: CFSE-low proliferating T cells sorted from roughly six-day pre-transplant mixed lymphocyte reaction (GvH or HvG direction). All receptors come from a human patient who was an organ donor for intestinal transplantation.

This clone occurred a few times. The J gene is TRBJ1-2, the V gene TRBV27; D may be TRBD1 (6 bases). This CDR3 comprises 15 residues. CDR1 and CDR2 from the germline V gene are MNHEY and SMNVEV (reference sequence). V was clipped by 0 bases and J by 5 bases, with 13 bases between them. CDR3 sequence reads: CASSLSPGAGYGYTF. Here the CDR3 DNA reads TGTGCCAGCAGTTTATCCCCAGGGGCGGGATATGGCTACACCTTC.

The chain joins TRBV27 to TRBJ1-2; no definite D call. V lost 0 bases and J 4 bases, leaving 9 bases between the germline ends. The CDR3 has 14 amino acids. Germline CDR1 MNHEY, CDR2 SMNVEV (reference sequence). In DNA form, the CDR3 reads TGTGCCAGCAGTTTATCTCCTACAGCCTATGGCTACACCTTC. It yields the protein CASSLSPTAYGYTF.

This clone was seen a few times. The rearrangement joins TRBV12-5 to TRBJ2-7, with TRBD1 matching 11 bases. The CDR3 is 16 amino acids. Germline V gene data show CDR1 as LGHNT and CDR2 as FRNRAP. The J segment lost 5 bases and the V segment lost 4 bases, leaving 10 bases of the junction unmatched. CDR3 protein: CASGSTGTGGLHEQYF. Here the CDR3 DNA reads TGTGCTAGTGGTTCGACCGGGACAGGGGGTCTCCACGAGCAGTACTTC.

This chain connects TRBV4-1 to TRBJ2-7; no definite D call. The V end lost 8 bases, the J end lost 0 bases, and 14 bases lay between the germline ends. The CDR3 sequence is 14 residues long. CDR1 MGHRA and CDR2 YSYEKL come from the germline V gene. The CDR3 coding sequence is TGCGCCAGCGCGCCCCCCAGCAGCTCCTACGAGCAGTACTTC. This sequence encodes CASAPPSSSYEQYF.

This sequence joins TRBV11-2 and TRBJ2-7, with D possibly TRBD2 on 6 matching bases. Germline CDR1 is SGHAT and CDR2 is FQNNGV. The CDR3 loop spans 13 amino acids. Trimming shortened V by 2 bases and J by 6 bases, and 11 bases separated the two germline ends. The CDR3 nucleotides are TGTGCCAGCAGCTTATATGGAGGGTTCGAGCAGTACTTC. Translating it yields CASSLYGGFEQYF.

CDR3 residues: CASKTGWGDTGELFF. The DNA for the CDR3 is TGTGCCAGCAAGACAGGGTGGGGCGACACCGGGGAGCTGTTTTTT. V usage is TRBV6-5 and J usage is TRBJ2-2; 7 bases are shared with TRBD1. Germline CDR1 MNHEY, CDR2 SVGAGI. Trimming at V came to 7 bases and at J to 3 bases, leaving 8 bases not matched to a gene. The CDR3 contains 15 residues.

The J gene is TRBJ2-7, the V gene TRBV4-2; possible D gene TRBD2, 6 bases. The V gene's germline CDR1 is LGHNA and CDR2 YNFKEQ. This CDR3 spans 15 amino acids. The ends were cut back, 1 base at V and 0 bases at J, with 10 bases in the middle. The CDR3 sequence: CASSQVGGASYEQYF. The CDR3 region has the DNA TGTGCCAGCAGCCAAGTAGGCGGGGCCTCCTACGAGCAGTACTTC.

This chain joins TRBV7-2 and TRBJ2-1, with 9 nucleotides matching TRBD2. Germline CDR1 reads SGHTA; CDR2 reads FQGNSA. The CDR3 is made up of 16 amino acids. V lost 5 bases, J lost 2 bases, and 7 bases stayed unmatched. This CDR3 reads CASSKQAGGPYNEQFF. The DNA for the CDR3 is TGTGCCAGCAGCAAACAAGCGGGAGGACCCTACAATGAGCAGTTCTTC.

Comment on this clone: Other DNA sequences in this specimen translate into the identical CDR3. The chain combines TRBV4-1 with TRBJ1-1; D not certain. The CDR3 covers 13 residues. Germline V lookup: CDR1 MGHRA, CDR2 YSYEKL. V gave up 0 bases and J gave up 4 bases, with 6 bases separating them. The CDR3 reads CASSQERLTEAFF. As DNA, the CDR3 is TGCGCCAGCAGCCAAGAACGGCTCACTGAAGCTTTCTTT.

V is TRBV4-3 and J is TRBJ1-1; unclear D gene. This CDR3 contains 14 residues. Per germline, CDR1 LGHNA and CDR2 YSLEER. V lost 0 bases and J 1 base, leaving 6 bases between the germline ends. The CDR3 DNA sequence: TGCGCCAGCAGCCAAGATTGGGGGAACACTGAAGCTTTCTTT. As protein: CASSQDWGNTEAFF.

V is TRBV29-1 and J is TRBJ2-7; weak D call: TRBD1 (5 bases). The CDR3 contains 12 residues. The ends were cut back, 4 bases at V and 0 bases at J, with 7 bases in the middle. Germline lookup yields CDR1 SQVTM and CDR2 ANQGSEA. The CDR3 loop reads CSVADNSYEQYF. DNA of the CDR3: TGCAGCGTTGCGGACAACTCCTACGAGCAGTACTTC.

The chain is built from TRBV4-1 and TRBJ2-7; tentatively, D is TRBD2 (6 bases). From germline, CDR1 is MGHRA and CDR2 YSYEKL. The V end was cut by 3 bases, the J end by 1 base, with 13 bases between. The CDR3 is 15 residues long. The CDR3 spells CASSHVLAESYEQYF. CDR3 DNA sequence: TGCGCCAGCAGCCACGTCTTAGCGGAATCCTACGAGCAGTACTTC.

This clone appeared a few times. The V gene is TRBV7-9, the J gene TRBJ2-7, with D perhaps TRBD1 or TRBD2 (5 bases each). The CDR3 consists of 12 residues. Germline lookup yields CDR1 SEHNR and CDR2 FQNEAQ (reference sequence). Trimming pared 3 bases from V and 5 bases from J, leaving 8 bases between. CDR3 sequence (DNA): TGTGCCAGCAGCTTCCTGGGGGACGAGCAGTACTTC. Its translation is CASSFLGDEQYF.

This clone was seen a handful of times. The chain carries TRBV19 and TRBJ2-7; 7 bases are shared with TRBD2. With 6 bases clipped from V and 0 bases from J, the junction kept 2 bases outside the gene matches. Germline values: CDR1 LNHDA, CDR2 SQIVND (reference sequence). CDR3 length: 13 residues. DNA of the CDR3: TGTGCCAGTAGCCGGGACTACTCCTACGAGCAGTACTTC. Amino acid sequence: CASSRDYSYEQYF.

This clone was detected a few times. The chain joins TRBV21-1 to TRBJ1-2. TRBV21-1 is annotated as a pseudogene. The CDR3 has 15 amino acids. The CDR3 DNA sequence: TGTGCCAGCAGCAAAAGGGGACCCCAAAGGACCGGCTACACCTTC. As protein: CASSKRGPQRTGYTF.

The chain is built from TRBV9 and TRBJ1-5; D gene uncertain. V was shortened by 9 bases and J by 10 bases, with 14 bases between the two germline ends. This CDR3 is 11 amino acids long. The germline V gene has CDR1 SGDLS and CDR2 YYNGEE. CDR3 DNA: TGTGCCAACCCGAGTAGGGCACCCCAGCATTTT. It specifies CANPSRAPQHF.

The CDR3 region is CASSFLGGDEQFF. Here the CDR3 DNA reads TGTGCCAGCAGCTTCCTCGGGGGCGATGAGCAGTTCTTC. The V and J genes are TRBV5-4 and TRBJ2-1, with D tentatively TRBD1 or TRBD2 (6 bases each). Trimming took off 2 bases at V and 8 bases at J, with 11 bases between the two ends. CDR1 is SGHNT and CDR2 is YYREEE in the germline V gene (reference sequence). There are 13 residues in the CDR3.

The rearrangement uses TRBV6-6 and TRBJ1-4, with no clear D. Looked up from germline, CDR1 is MNHNY and CDR2 is SVGAGI (reference sequence). V was trimmed by 2 bases and J by 7 bases, leaving 17 bases between them. CDR3 size: 16 residues. For the CDR3, the DNA is TGTGCCAGCAGTTACCCGGAAGGGCCACGGGGTGAAAAACTGTTTTTT. It is translated as CASSYPEGPRGEKLFF.

This clone has only a few counts. V and J are TRBV28 and TRBJ2-7; 9 nucleotides match TRBD1. Germline loops: CDR1 MDHEN, CDR2 SYDVKM. The CDR3 length is 14 residues. The junction had 6 bases not matched to a gene; V was cut back by 4 bases and J by 5 bases. CDR3 amino acids: CASSSDRGFNEQYF. In DNA, the CDR3 is TGTGCCAGCAGTTCGGACAGGGGATTCAACGAGCAGTACTTC.

The sample holds a few counts of this clone. This chain connects TRBV7-9 to TRBJ2-1; TRBD2 matches at 8 bases. The V and J ends lost 1 base and 8 bases, in that order; junction bases with no gene match: 10. The CDR3 loop spans 16 amino acids. Germline CDR1 is SEHNR and CDR2 is FQNEAQ (reference sequence). CDR3 sequence (DNA): TGTGCCAGCAGCTTAGAGCGGCTAGCGGGCCGTGATGAGCAGTTCTTC. This gives the protein CASSLERLAGRDEQFF. The full variable domain, in which reference TRBV7-9 and TRBJ2-1 provide the parts outside the CDR3, is DTGVSQNPRHKITKRGQNVTFRCDPISEHNRLYWYRQTLGQGPEFLTYFQNEAQLEKSRLLSDRFSAERPKGSFSTLEIQRTEQGDSAMYLCASSLERLAGRDEQFFGPGTRLTVL.

The chain is built from TRBV5-4 and TRBJ2-5, with D perhaps matching TRBD1 (5 bases). The CDR3 totals 14 residues. Trimming left V 4 bases short and J 2 bases short, with 12 bases between. Germline V gives CDR1 SGHNT, CDR2 YYREEE (reference sequence). This CDR3 reads CASSPDRLQETQYF. As DNA, the CDR3 is TGTGCCAGCAGCCCAGACAGATTGCAAGAGACCCAGTACTTC.

V is TRBV29-1 and J is TRBJ2-5; 10 bases are a match to TRBD2. The germline gives CDR1 SQVTM, CDR2 ANQGSEA. J lost 4 bases, V lost 7 bases, and 6 bases had no gene match. CDR3 size: 13 residues. CDR3 in amino acids: CSGGSSGRETQYF. CDR3 DNA sequence: TGCAGCGGTGGGTCTAGCGGGAGAGAGACCCAGTACTTC.

By frequency in the sample, this clone is medium-sized. Here the CDR3 reads CASSLAQQGVNTEAFF. The CDR3 DNA sequence: TGTGCCAGCAGCTTAGCCCAACAGGGAGTGAACACTGAAGCTTTCTTT. The chain couples TRBV11-1 to TRBJ1-1; possible D gene TRBD1, 6 bases. Trimming pared 0 bases from V and 0 bases from J, leaving 11 bases between. The germline CDR1 and CDR2 sequences are SGHAT and FQDESV (reference sequence). The CDR3 spans 16 residues.

This chain links TRBV28 with TRBJ2-7; D uncertain. The CDR3 loop spans 14 amino acids. Per the germline V gene, CDR1 is MDHEN and CDR2 is SYDVKM. V shed 8 bases and J shed 3 bases, with 17 bases lying between them. In nucleotides, the CDR3 is TGTGCCAGCTGTCCAGCTTCGTACCTCTACGAGCAGTACTTC. This encodes CASCPASYLYEQYF.

The CDR3 region is CASIGQGADYGYTF. The CDR3 DNA sequence: TGTGCCAGTATCGGACAGGGGGCCGACTATGGCTACACCTTC. The gene calls are TRBV19 and TRBJ1-2, with 11 positions matching TRBD1. J gave up 3 bases and V 7 bases, and 4 bases lay outside the gene matches. The CDR3 extends over 14 amino acids. CDR1 is LNHDA and CDR2 is SQIVND in the germline V gene (reference sequence).

This chain links TRBV28 with TRBJ2-1, with D possibly TRBD2 on 6 matching bases. From germline, CDR1 is MDHEN and CDR2 SYDVKM. The CDR3 covers 15 residues. Trimming removed 6 bases from V and 0 bases from J, with 12 bases in between. CDR3 in DNA: TGTGCCAGCAGGAGAACTAGCATCTCCTACAATGAGCAGTTCTTC. Protein sequence: CASRRTSISYNEQFF.